This T cell receptor (beta chain) was sequenced during a study of vaccination effects on CD4 cells after COVID-19. Across the whole study: Vaccine administered to participants consisted of two doses of either BNT162b2 or mRNA-1273.

Concerning this clone: Its antigen is unknown.

The protocol was immunoSEQ multiplex PCR, while the TCRdb copy is restricted to in-frame clones and leaves out a portion. Among approximately 31,000 clones, more than 60% were seen once, and the ten largest hold around 28%. Pools of viral peptides were used by the ViraFEST assay to expand antigen-specific CD4+ T cells ahead of sequencing. Cultured cells yielded isolated CD4+ T cells after roughly 11 days. Infection dated between March and December 2020, before the Alpha, Beta and Delta variants reached the United States. Cultures of roughly 2 million PBMC per well contained about 10 IU/ml IL-2 plus 10 ug/ml peptides. Germline CDR1 reads SGHKS; CDR2 reads YYEKEE (reference sequence). CDR3 length equals 13 residues. Trimming cost V 3 bases and J 3 bases, with 10 bases left between them.

The sample consisted of CD4+ T cells from PBMCs cultured with a peptide pool, taken before COVID-19 vaccination. The TCR sequence derives from a human donor who had a prior SARS-CoV-2 infection. The genes are TRBV5-5 and TRBJ2-7; unclear D gene. The CDR3 DNA is TGTGCCAGCAGCTCAGTAGGTATCTACGAGCAGTACTTC. The encoded protein is CASSSVGIYEQYF.